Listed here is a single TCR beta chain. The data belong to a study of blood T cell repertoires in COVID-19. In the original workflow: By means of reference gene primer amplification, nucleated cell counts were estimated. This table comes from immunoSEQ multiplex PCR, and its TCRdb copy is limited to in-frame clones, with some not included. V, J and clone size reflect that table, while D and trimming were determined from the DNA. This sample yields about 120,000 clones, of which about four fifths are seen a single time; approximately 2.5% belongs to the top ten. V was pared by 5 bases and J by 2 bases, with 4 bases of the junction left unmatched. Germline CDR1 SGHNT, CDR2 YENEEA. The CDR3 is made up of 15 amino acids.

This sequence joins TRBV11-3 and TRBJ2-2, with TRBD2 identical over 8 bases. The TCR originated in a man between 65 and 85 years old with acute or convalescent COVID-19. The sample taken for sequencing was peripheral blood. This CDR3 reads CASSAGGTNTGELFF. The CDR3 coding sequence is TGTGCCAGCAGCGCGGGGGGAACCAACACCGGGGAGCTGTTTTTT.